The 22 T cell receptor beta chains in this list originate from one sample, sequenced in a study of blood T cell repertoires in COVID-19. Data came from immunoSEQ multiplex PCR; TCRdb stores just in-frame clones and leaves some out. The profile shows around 130,000 clones, about 79% of them singletons. The sequenced sample consisted of peripheral blood. All receptors derive from a woman aged 50 to 60 with acute or convalescent COVID-19.

CDR3 DNA: TGTGCCAGCAGTTTTCAGGGAACTGGCGAGCAGTACTTC. Its translation is CASSFQGTGEQYF. J is TRBJ2-7 and V is TRBV12-3 or TRBV12-4, with D perhaps matching TRBD1 (5 bases). The V end was cut by 3 bases, the J end by 6 bases, with 12 bases between. This CDR3 region has 13 residues.

This sequence joins TRBV27 and TRBJ1-1, with D hard to call. Germline CDR1 is MNHEY and CDR2 is SMNVEV (reference sequence). The CDR3 covers 13 residues. Trimming took 3 bases from V and 1 from J, leaving 6 bases between them. The CDR3 DNA is TGTGCCAGCAGTTTCGATAGGAACACTGAAGCTTTCTTT. Amino acid sequence: CASSFDRNTEAFF.

The chain employs TRBV10-3 and TRBJ2-3; 9 nucleotides match TRBD2. Losses at the gene ends were 10 bases for V and 0 bases for J; bases not matched to a gene: 5. The length of the CDR3 is 14 residues. Germline V gene lookup returns CDR1 ENHRY and CDR2 SYGVKD. The CDR3 DNA follows: TGTGCCACGATAGCGGGAGCTAGCACAGATACGCAGTATTTT. It translates to CATIAGASTDTQYF.

On this clone itself: The same CDR3 arises from other DNA sequences in this sample as well. J is TRBJ1-1 and V is TRBV12-3 or TRBV12-4, with unresolved D. The CDR3 is made up of 13 amino acids. Trimming shortened V by 0 bases and J by 3 bases, and 5 bases separated the two germline ends. The CDR3 DNA is TGTGCCAGCAGTTTAGCGAGGGACACTGAAGCTTTCTTT. Its protein is CASSLARDTEAFF.

CDR3 sequence reads: CASSLGTVSGYTF. The CDR3 nucleotides are TGTGCCAGCAGCTTAGGGACAGTGAGTGGCTACACCTTC. The rearrangement joins TRBV13 to TRBJ1-2, with D maybe TRBD1 (5 bases). The CDR3 totals 13 residues. CDR1 is PRHDT and CDR2 is FYEKMQ in the germline V gene (reference sequence). V gave up 0 bases and J gave up 7 bases, with 9 bases separating them.

The genes are TRBV27 and TRBJ2-2, with D maybe TRBD1 (6 bases). Trimming left V 2 bases short and J 4 bases short, with 11 bases between. This CDR3 region has 15 residues. Germline V gene sequence: CDR1 MNHEY, CDR2 SMNVEV (reference sequence). The CDR3 region is CASSLATRGTGELFF. The CDR3 DNA follows: TGTGCCAGCAGTTTAGCTACCAGGGGCACCGGGGAGCTGTTTTTT.

The chain combines TRBV10-3 with TRBJ2-3; TRBD2 aligns across 12 bases. J lost 1 base, V lost 7 bases, and 9 bases had no gene match. Germline CDR1 reads ENHRY; CDR2 reads SYGVKD. The CDR3 has 17 amino acids. CDR3 sequence (DNA): TGTGCCATCACTCCTAGCGGGGGGGGTATCGGCACAGATACGCAGTATTTT. Its translation: CAITPSGGGIGTDTQYF.

The chain is built from TRBV7-2 and TRBJ1-3; no firm D call. CDR1 SGHTA and CDR2 FQGNSA come from the germline V gene. This CDR3 spans 15 amino acids. Trimming shortened V by 1 base and J by 1 base, and 8 bases separated the two germline ends. The CDR3 loop is CASSLESGSGNTIYF. CDR3 DNA sequence: TGTGCCAGCAGCTTAGAGAGCGGTTCTGGAAACACCATATATTTT.

Many counts were recorded for this clone. The chain recombines TRBV5-6 with TRBJ2-1; 7 nucleotides line up with TRBD1. The V gene's germline CDR1 is SGHDT and CDR2 YYEEEE. The CDR3 has 15 amino acids. V shed 4 bases and J 2 bases; nucleotides not matched to a gene: 6. The CDR3 region is CASSPDRFPYNEQFF. The CDR3 DNA sequence: TGTGCCAGCAGCCCGGACAGGTTTCCCTACAATGAGCAGTTCTTC.

V is TRBV9 and J is TRBJ2-3, with TRBD2 as a possible D gene (5 bases). The CDR3 sequence is 15 residues long. The germline CDR1 and CDR2 sequences are SGDLS and YYNGEE. Trimming left V 2 bases short and J 2 bases short, with 12 bases between. The CDR3 loop is CASSVTGVNTDTQYF. The CDR3 nucleotides read TGTGCCAGCAGCGTGACCGGGGTAAACACAGATACGCAGTATTTT. Full variable domain (remainder filled in from reference TRBV9 and TRBJ2-3): DSGVTQTPKHLITATGQRVTLRCSPRSGDLSVYWYQQSLDQGLQFLIQYYNGEERAKGNILERFSAQQFPDLHSELNLSSLELGDSALYFCASSVTGVNTDTQYFGPGTRLTVL.

The gene calls are TRBV11-2 and TRBJ1-6, with D possibly TRBD1 on 6 matching bases. The V gene's germline CDR1 is SGHAT and CDR2 FQNNGV. The CDR3 consists of 14 residues. The V and J ends lost 5 bases and 8 bases respectively, with 13 bases between them. The CDR3: CASSLLRTDSPLHF. CDR3 nucleotide sequence: TGTGCCAGCAGCCTACTAAGGACAGATTCACCCCTCCACTTT.

The chain links TRBV27 to TRBJ2-2; 10 bases are shared with TRBD2. CDR3 length equals 15 residues. V trimming: 10 bases; J trimming: 6 bases; junction bases outside the gene matches: 11. Germline V gene sequence: CDR1 MNHEY, CDR2 SMNVEV (reference sequence). The CDR3 coding sequence is TGTGCCACCTCTCCCATGCTAGCGGGGGCCGGGGAGCTGTTTTTT. The encoded protein is CATSPMLAGAGELFF.

The rearrangement joins TRBV7-7 to TRBJ1-2; 7 positions match TRBD1. The CDR3 consists of 18 residues. The ends lost 0 bases at V and 0 bases at J; junction bases unmatched: 10. CDR1 is SSHAT and CDR2 is FNYEAQ in the germline V gene (reference sequence). The CDR3 nucleotides read TGTGCCAGCAGCTTAGCGTCACAGGGGCTGACGGCTAACTATGGCTACACCTTC. Amino acids: CASSLASQGLTANYGYTF.

The chain couples TRBV5-6 to TRBJ1-4; D unclear. The germline gives CDR1 SGHDT, CDR2 YYEEEE. Between the trimmed V and J ends, which lost 4 bases and 7 bases, there was a span of 17 bases. The CDR3 is 15 residues long. The CDR3 loop is CASSRSWGAGEKLFF. CDR3 nucleotides: TGTGCCAGCAGCCGATCCTGGGGAGCAGGTGAAAAACTGTTTTTT. Full variable domain (outside the CDR3, taken from reference TRBV5-6 and TRBJ1-4): DAGVTQSPTHLIKTRGQQVTLRCSPKSGHDTVSWYQQALGQGPQFIFQYYEEEERQRGNFPDRFSGHQFPNYSSELNVNALLLGDSALYLCASSRSWGAGEKLFFGSGTQLSVL.

This clone has only a few counts. The CDR3, as DNA: TGTGCCAGCAGTGAAGCGCAGTATGGCTACACCTTC. Protein sequence: CASSEAQYGYTF. The V and J genes are TRBV6-1 and TRBJ1-2, with no clear D. The CDR3 runs 12 residues. The germline V gene has CDR1 MNHNS and CDR2 SASEGT. V lost 0 bases and J 5 bases, leaving 4 bases between the germline ends.

As to this clone: The same CDR3 arises from other DNA sequences in this sample as well. The chain links TRBV5-1 to TRBJ2-2; D is ambiguous. Per the germline V gene, CDR1 is SGHRS and CDR2 is YFSETQ. The CDR3 is 13 residues long. V lost 0 bases and J 5 bases, leaving 5 bases between the germline ends. CDR3: CASSLDSTGELFF. The CDR3 DNA follows: TGCGCCAGCAGCTTGGACTCGACCGGGGAGCTGTTTTTT.

The V gene is TRBV6-5, the J gene TRBJ2-7; 9 nucleotides agree with TRBD1. Germline V CDR1 and CDR2: MNHEY, SVGAGI. Losses at the gene ends were 5 bases for V and 3 bases for J; bases not matched to a gene: 8. The length of the CDR3 is 15 residues. The CDR3 sequence is CASSHGQGRYYEQYF. As DNA, the CDR3 is TGTGCCAGCAGTCACGGACAGGGGAGATACTACGAGCAGTACTTC.

The chain links TRBV24-1 to TRBJ2-5, with 11 positions matching TRBD1. CDR3 length: 17 amino acids. Per germline, CDR1 KGHDR and CDR2 SFDVKD. V shed 7 bases and J 1 base; nucleotides not matched to a gene: 10. In DNA form, the CDR3 reads TGTGCCACCAGCACCGGGACAGGGGGTCAGAGCCAAGAGACCCAGTACTTC. This encodes CATSTGTGGQSQETQYF.

This clone showed up just a few times. This chain joins TRBV29-1 and TRBJ1-2; no reliable D call. V lost 4 bases to trimming and J lost 6 bases, with 18 bases between them. The germline V gene has CDR1 SQVTM and CDR2 ANQGSEA. CDR3 length: 14 residues. The CDR3 here is CSVAHLAGSDGYTF. CDR3 in DNA: TGCAGCGTTGCCCACTTGGCGGGTTCAGATGGCTACACCTTC.

The V gene is TRBV28, the J gene TRBJ1-6; D not certain. The CDR3 contains 12 residues. CDR1 is MDHEN, CDR2 SYDVKM, per germline. Between the trimmed V and J ends, which lost 7 bases and 10 bases, there was a span of 11 bases. The CDR3: CASKPGGSPLHF. CDR3 coding DNA: TGTGCCAGCAAACCGGGTGGGTCACCCCTCCACTTT. Together with reference TRBV28 and TRBJ1-6, the CDR3 gives the full variable domain: DVKVTQSSRYLVKRTGEKVFLECVQDMDHENMFWYRQDPGLGLRLIYFSYDVKMKEKGDIPEGYSVSREKKERFSLILESASTNQTSMYLCASKPGGSPLHFGNGTRLTVT.

This rearrangement joins TRBV11-2 to TRBJ1-1, with 7 bases identical to TRBD1. Looked up from germline, CDR1 is SGHAT and CDR2 is FQNNGV. V was pared by 1 base and J by 0 bases, with 5 bases of the junction left unmatched. This CDR3 has 16 amino acids. DNA of the CDR3: TGTGCCAGCAGCTTAGGTCTCGACAGGGTGAACACTGAAGCTTTCTTT. It yields the protein CASSLGLDRVNTEAFF.

V usage is TRBV5-1 and J usage is TRBJ2-3; 10 positions match TRBD1. Unmatched junction bases numbered 4, after V lost 4 bases and J lost 2 bases. This CDR3 spans 15 amino acids. The V gene's germline CDR1 is SGHRS and CDR2 YFSETQ. The CDR3 coding sequence is TGCGCCAGCAGCCACGGGACAGGGGACACAGATACGCAGTATTTT. This codes for CASSHGTGDTDTQYF.